A single count supports the clone carrying this TCR beta chain. Its antigen is currently unknown. This record comes from a study of shared clonotypes between healthy human individuals. Study information: Every donor yielded three CD4 naive, three CD4 memory, two CD8 naive and one CD8 memory plate. The study, taken as a whole, reports: Among donors, clonotype sharing was expected to be affected by sequencing depth. Around 5% was the fraction of naive CD4 clonotypes found shared across four donors.

The method was immunoSEQ multiplex PCR; TCRdb's version includes in-frame clones alone and lacks a portion of them. Of more than 2 million clones in the sample, approximately 94% were seen once. Terminally differentiated effector memory CD45RA+ cells were excluded from the naive CD8 cells, which were CD45RO-negative and positively selected for CCR7. Healthy and HIV-negative, the adult donors had no recent acute infections or vaccinations. The germline V gene encodes CDR1 SGHDT and CDR2 YYEEEE. This CDR3 spans 17 amino acids. V gave up 4 bases and J gave up 3 bases; unmatched junction bases: 12. The V and J genes are TRBV5-6 and TRBJ2-3, with 9 bases fitting TRBD1. The source is a man younger than 30 in good health. Material: naive CD8+ T cells sorted from blood. The CDR3 loop is CASSEEGQGTETDTQYF. The CDR3 nucleotides are TGTGCCAGCAGCGAAGAGGGACAGGGAACGGAGACAGATACGCAGTATTTT.